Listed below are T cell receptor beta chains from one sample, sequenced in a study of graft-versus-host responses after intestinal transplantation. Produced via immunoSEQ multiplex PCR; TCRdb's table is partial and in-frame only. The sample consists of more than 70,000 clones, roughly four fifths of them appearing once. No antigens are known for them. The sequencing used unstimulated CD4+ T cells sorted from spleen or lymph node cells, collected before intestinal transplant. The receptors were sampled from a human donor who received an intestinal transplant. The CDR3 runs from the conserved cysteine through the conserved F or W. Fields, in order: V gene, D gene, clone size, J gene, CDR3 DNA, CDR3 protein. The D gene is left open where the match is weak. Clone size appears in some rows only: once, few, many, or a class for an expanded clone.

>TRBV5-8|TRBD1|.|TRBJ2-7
TGTGCCAGCAGCTTGTGGACCGGGACAGGCTACGAGCAGTACTTC
CASSLWTGTGYEQYF
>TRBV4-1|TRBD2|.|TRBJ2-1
TGCGCCAGCACCGCGGGGGGGGACTCCTACAATGAGCAGTTCTTC
CASTAGGDSYNEQFF
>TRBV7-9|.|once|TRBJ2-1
TGTGCCAGCAGGCGGGGACTGGACGGGACTGGAAACAATGAGCAGTTCTTC
CASRRGLDGTGNNEQFF
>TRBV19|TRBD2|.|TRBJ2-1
TGTGCCAGTAGTAGGGGGGGTCGGGGTCGCTCCTACAATGAGCAGTTCTTC
CASSRGGRGRSYNEQFF
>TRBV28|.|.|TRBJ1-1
TGTGCCAGCTCCACAGGTGGTGGTATGAACACTGAAGCTTTCTTT
CASSTGGGMNTEAFF
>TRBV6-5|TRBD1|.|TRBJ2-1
TGTGCCAGCGCCGGGACAGGGTCCTACAATGAGCAGTTCTTC
CASAGTGSYNEQFF
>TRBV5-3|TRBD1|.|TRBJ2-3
TGTGCCAGAAGCCCGACAGGGGAGGAAGATACGCAGTATTTT
CARSPTGEEDTQYF
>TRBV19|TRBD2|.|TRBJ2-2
TGTGCCAGTAGGCCACTAGCGGGAGCGGGGACCGGGGAGCTGTTTTTT
CASRPLAGAGTGELFF
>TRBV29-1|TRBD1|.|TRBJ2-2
TGCAGCGTTGGACAGGGTAACACCGGGGAGCTGTTTTTT
CSVGQGNTGELFF
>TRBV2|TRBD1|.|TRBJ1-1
TGTGCCAGCAGTCCAGCCCGACAGGGCACTGAAGCTTTCTTT
CASSPARQGTEAFF
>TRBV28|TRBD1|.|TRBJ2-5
TGTGCCACCTTAGACAGGGGCGCTTGGGAGACCCAGTACTTC
CATLDRGAWETQYF
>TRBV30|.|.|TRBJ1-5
TGTGCCTGGAGTGTAGGGGGGGCCGGGCAGCCCCAGCATTTT
CAWSVGGAGQPQHF
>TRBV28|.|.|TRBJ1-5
TGTGCCAGCAGAGAAGGGGGTAGCAATCAGCCCCAGCATTTT
CASREGGSNQPQHF
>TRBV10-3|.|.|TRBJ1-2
TGTGCCATCAGTTTGGACAGATGGGGTGGCTACACCTTC
CAISLDRWGGYTF
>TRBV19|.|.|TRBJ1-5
TGTGCCAGTAGTCGGGCAGGAGGTCAGCCCCAGCATTTT
CASSRAGGQPQHF
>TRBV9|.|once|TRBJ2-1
TGTGCCAGCAGCTCCCGTTCGGCGGGCCCCCCTAATGAGCAGTTCTTC
CASSSRSAGPPNEQFF
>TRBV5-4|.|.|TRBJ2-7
TGTGCCAGCAGCCAACGGGACACCTCCTACGAGCAGTACTTC
CASSQRDTSYEQYF
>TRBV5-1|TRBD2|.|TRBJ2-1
TGCGCCAGCAGCTTGGAGGGACTAGGTGGTGGGGAGCAGTTCTTC
CASSLEGLGGGEQFF
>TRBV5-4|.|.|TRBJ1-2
TGTGCCAGCAGCCCCGACAGCCCCTATGGCTACACCTTC
CASSPDSPYGYTF
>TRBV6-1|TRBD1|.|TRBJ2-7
TGTGCCAGCAGTGCCTCCGGGACAGGGTCCTACGAGCAGTACTTC
CASSASGTGSYEQYF
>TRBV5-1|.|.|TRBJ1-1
TGCGCCAGCAGCTTGGACAGCTTGAACACTGAAGCTTTCTTT
CASSLDSLNTEAFF
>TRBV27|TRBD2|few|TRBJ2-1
TGTGCCAGCAGTTCCGGGAGGTGGTCCTACAATGAGCAGTTCTTC
CASSSGRWSYNEQFF
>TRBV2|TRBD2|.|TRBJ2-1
TGTGCCAGCAACACTAGGGCTAGCGGGAACTTTCATGAGCAGTTCTTC
CASNTRASGNFHEQFF
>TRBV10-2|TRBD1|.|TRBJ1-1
TGCGCCAGCAGAGGAGACAGGGGAAACACTGAAGCTTTCTTT
CASRGDRGNTEAFF
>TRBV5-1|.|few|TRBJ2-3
TGCGCCAGCAGCTCGTTTACCCCCGGACTGAGTACGCAGTATTTT
CASSSFTPGLSTQYF
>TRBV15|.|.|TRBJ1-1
TGTGCCACCAGCCTTCCTATGAACACTGAAGCTTTCTTT
CATSLPMNTEAFF
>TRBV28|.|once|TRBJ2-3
TGTGCCAGCAGTTCGTTACGGAGGTCTAGCACAGATACGCAGTATTTT
CASSSLRRSSTDTQYF
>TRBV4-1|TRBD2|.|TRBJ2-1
TGCGCCAGCAGCCAACAGGGACTAGCGGGAGTCGGCTCCTACAATGAGCAGTTCTTC
CASSQQGLAGVGSYNEQFF
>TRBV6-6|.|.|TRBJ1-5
TGTGCCAGCAGTACCGTAATACAGGGATATACTCAGCATTTT
CASSTVIQGYTQHF
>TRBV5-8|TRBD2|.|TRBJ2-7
TGTGCCAGTACTAGCGGGAGATTCCGCGAGCAGTACTTC
CASTSGRFREQYF
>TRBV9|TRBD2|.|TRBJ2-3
TGTGCCAGCAGCGTCGCAACTAGCGGGAGTATCACAGATACGCAGTATTTT
CASSVATSGSITDTQYF
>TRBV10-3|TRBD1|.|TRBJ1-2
TGTGCCATCAGTGCGGACAGGAACTATGGCTACACCTTC
CAISADRNYGYTF
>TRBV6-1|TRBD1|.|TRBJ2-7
TGTGCCAGCAGTGAAGTAACAGGGGGCGAGCAGTACTTC
CASSEVTGGEQYF
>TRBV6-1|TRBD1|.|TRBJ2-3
TGTGCCGCATCGGACAGGGGCCCCACAGATACGCAGTATTTT
CAASDRGPTDTQYF
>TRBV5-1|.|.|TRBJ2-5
TGCGCCAGCAGCTTGATACAGGGGGGGGAGACCCAGTACTTC
CASSLIQGGETQYF
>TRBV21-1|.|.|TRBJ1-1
TGTGCCAGCAGCAAGGGGACAGTCTGGGTTGGCACTGAAGCTTTCTTT
CASSKGTVWVGTEAFF
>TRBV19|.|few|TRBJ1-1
TGTGCCAGTATGAGGGGAGGCACTGAAGCTTTCTTT
CASMRGGTEAFF
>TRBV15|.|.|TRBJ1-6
TGTGCCACCAGCAGAGATTTTGGCAGGTTCGATTCACCCCTCCACTTT
CATSRDFGRFDSPLHF
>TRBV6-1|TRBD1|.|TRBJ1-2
TGTGCCACCTCTCGGGACAGGGGGTTCTATGGCTACACCTTC
CATSRDRGFYGYTF
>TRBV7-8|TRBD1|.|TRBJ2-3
TGTGCCAGCAGCCCTAAGGATGGACAGGGGGCAGATACGCAGTATTTT
CASSPKDGQGADTQYF
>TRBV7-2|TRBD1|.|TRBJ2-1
TGTGCCAGCAGCTTAGAGACAGGGGATAACGAGCAGTTCTTC
CASSLETGDNEQFF
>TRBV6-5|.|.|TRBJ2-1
TGTGCCAGCAGTTACTCGCGGGGGCGGTACAATGAGCAGTTCTTC
CASSYSRGRYNEQFF
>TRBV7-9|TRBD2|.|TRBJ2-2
TGTGCCAGCAGCCCTGGACTAGCGGGAGTGACCGGGGAGCTGTTTTTT
CASSPGLAGVTGELFF
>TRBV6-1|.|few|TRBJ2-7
TGTGCCAGCAGCCAAACATACGAGCAGTACTTC
CASSQTYEQYF
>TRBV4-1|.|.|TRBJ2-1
TGCGCCAGCAGCCGCCTGTTTCGGCGGTACAATGAGCAGTTCTTC
CASSRLFRRYNEQFF
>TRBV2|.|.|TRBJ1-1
TGTGCCAGCAAAGTGAGTCAGGGCTCACCCGGAGCTTTCTTT
CASKVSQGSPGAFF
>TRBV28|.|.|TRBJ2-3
TGTGCCAGCACCTCATCGGGGGGCCTCGTTACGCAGTATTTT
CASTSSGGLVTQYF
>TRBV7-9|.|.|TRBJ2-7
TGTGCCAGCAGCTTAGCAGGGGTGGCCTACGAGCAGTACTTC
CASSLAGVAYEQYF
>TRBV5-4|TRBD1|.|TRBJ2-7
TGTGCCAGCAGCCGGGACAGGGTTTCCTCCTACGAGCAGTACTTC
CASSRDRVSSYEQYF
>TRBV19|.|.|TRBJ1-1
TGTGCCAGTAGTATAGAAGGGGGCACTGAAGCTTTCTTT
CASSIEGGTEAFF
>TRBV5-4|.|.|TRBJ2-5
TGTGCCAGCAGCCTCGAGGGTGGCGGAGAGACCCAGTACTTC
CASSLEGGGETQYF
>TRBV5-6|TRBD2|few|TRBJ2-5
TGTGCCAGCAGCTCACGGGACAGCGGACTAGCGGGGGGGGAGACCCAGTACTTC
CASSSRDSGLAGGETQYF
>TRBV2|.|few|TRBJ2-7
TGTGCCAGCACCGGAGGGGCGGGCCCCTACGAGCAGTACTTC
CASTGGAGPYEQYF
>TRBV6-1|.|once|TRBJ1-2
TGTGCCAGCACCGAAGGGGATCTATCCGGCTACACCTTC
CASTEGDLSGYTF
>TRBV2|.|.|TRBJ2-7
TGTGCCACCAGTGAAGTACAGGGAAACTACGAGCAGTACTTC
CATSEVQGNYEQYF
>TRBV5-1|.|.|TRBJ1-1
TGCGCCAGCAGCTTGAGGCTACCCGGGATGACTGAAGCTTTCTTT
CASSLRLPGMTEAFF
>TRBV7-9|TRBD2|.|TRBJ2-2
TGTGCCAGCAGCTTGGCGGGGGATCCCGGGGAGCTGTTTTTT
CASSLAGDPGELFF
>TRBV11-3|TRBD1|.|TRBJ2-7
TGTGCCAGCAGTGTCCGGGACAGAGAATACGAGCAGTACTTC
CASSVRDREYEQYF